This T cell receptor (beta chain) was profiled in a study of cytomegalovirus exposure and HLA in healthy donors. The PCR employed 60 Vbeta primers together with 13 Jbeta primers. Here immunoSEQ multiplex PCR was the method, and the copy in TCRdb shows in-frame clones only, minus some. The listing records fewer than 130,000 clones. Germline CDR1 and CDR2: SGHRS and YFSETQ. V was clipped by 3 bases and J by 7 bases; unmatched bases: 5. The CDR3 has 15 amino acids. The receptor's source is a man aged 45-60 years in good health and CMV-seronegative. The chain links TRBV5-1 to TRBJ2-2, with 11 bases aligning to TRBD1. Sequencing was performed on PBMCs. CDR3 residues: CASSSGTGGIGELFF. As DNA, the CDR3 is TGCGCCAGCAGCTCCGGGACAGGGGGGATCGGGGAGCTGTTTTTT.